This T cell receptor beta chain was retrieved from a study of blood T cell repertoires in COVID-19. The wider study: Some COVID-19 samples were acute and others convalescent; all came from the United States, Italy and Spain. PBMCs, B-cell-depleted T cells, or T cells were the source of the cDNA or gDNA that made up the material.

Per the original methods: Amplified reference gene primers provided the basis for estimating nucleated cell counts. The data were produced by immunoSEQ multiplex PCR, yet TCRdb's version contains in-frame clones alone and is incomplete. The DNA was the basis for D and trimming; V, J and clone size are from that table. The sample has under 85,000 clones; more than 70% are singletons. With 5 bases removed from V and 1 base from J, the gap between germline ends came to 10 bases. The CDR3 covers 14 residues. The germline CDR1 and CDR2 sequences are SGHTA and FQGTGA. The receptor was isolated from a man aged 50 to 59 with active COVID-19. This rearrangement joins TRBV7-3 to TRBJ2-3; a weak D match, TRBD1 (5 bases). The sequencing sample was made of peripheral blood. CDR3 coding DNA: TGTGCCAGCAGCCCGGGCAGGGGCACAGATACGCAGTATTTT. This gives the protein CASSPGRGTDTQYF.